These 15 T cell receptor beta chains share one sample of origin, sequenced in a study of T-cell memory formation after mild COVID-19. TCRdb itself ran the 5' RACE reads through MiXCR, one entry per CDR3 protein. Here the sample spans almost 250,000 distinct CDR3 sequences, 15% being singletons. Material: PBMCs or a T cell subset sorted from them (not recorded which). Source of these receptors: an adult woman who had mild COVID-19 (a few samples of this study predate the infection). Cell type and time point are not known.

The chain has TRBV7-2 and TRBJ1-2, with D hard to call. The V gene's germline CDR1 is SGHTA and CDR2 FQGNSA. With 1 base removed from V and 4 bases from J, the gap between germline ends came to 10 bases. The CDR3 contains 14 residues. The CDR3 DNA follows: TGTGCCAGCAGCTTAGGGGGTATTCTCTATGGCTACACCTTC. Its translation is CASSLGGILYGYTF.

This clonotype was counted between two and nine times. The rearrangement joins TRBV5-1 to TRBJ1-4; TRBD1 agrees at 7 bases. Germline CDR1 and CDR2: SGHRS and YFSETQ. V lost 0 bases, J lost 8 bases, and 7 bases stayed unmatched. The CDR3 runs 15 residues. For the CDR3, the DNA is TGCGCCAGCAGCTTGGACGGGACAGCACGGGAAAAACTGTTTTTT. Its protein is CASSLDGTAREKLFF.

Only a few counts were recorded for this clonotype. The J gene is TRBJ2-5, the V gene TRBV11-2, with TRBD1 identical over 8 bases. CDR3 length: 14 amino acids. V lost 5 bases, J lost 4 bases, and 6 bases stayed unmatched. Looked up from germline, CDR1 is SGHAT and CDR2 is FQNNGV. The CDR3 reads CASSTDRGRETQYF. The CDR3 bases are TGTGCCAGCAGCACTGACAGGGGCAGAGAGACCCAGTACTTC.

This clonotype was recorded a few times. V is TRBV20-1 and J is TRBJ1-5; 8 bases are a match to TRBD1. Germline V CDR1 and CDR2: DFQATT, SNEGSKA (reference sequence). The CDR3 contains 17 residues. Germline trimming cut 3 bases from V and 2 bases from J; bases unmatched to any gene: 12. The CDR3 DNA reads TGCAGTGCTAGTTCTGGCAGGGGGCGATTGGGCAATCAGCCCCAGCATTTT. Amino acid sequence: CSASSGRGRLGNQPQHF.

The chain links TRBV7-2 to TRBJ1-5, with D uncertain. This CDR3 has 12 residues. Germline loops: CDR1 SGHTA, CDR2 FQGNSA. The germline V and J ends were trimmed by 2 bases and 3 bases, with 2 bases remaining between them. The CDR3 DNA reads as TGTGCCAGCAGCTTATACAATCAGCCCCAGCATTTT. Encoded protein: CASSLYNQPQHF. The full variable domain, its missing parts supplied by reference TRBV7-2 and TRBJ1-5, is GAGVSQSPSNKVTEKGKDVELRCDPISGHTALYWYRQSLGQGLEFLIYFQGNSAPDKSGLPSDRFSAERTGGSVSTLTIQRTQQEDSAVYLCASSLYNQPQHFGDGTRLSIL.

This clonotype occurred many times. This rearrangement joins TRBV4-1 to TRBJ1-3; 9 bases map to TRBD1. The CDR3 has 17 residues. The ends lost 2 bases at V and 3 bases at J; junction bases unmatched: 8. CDR1 is MGHRA and CDR2 is YSYEKL in the germline V gene. As DNA, the CDR3 is TGCGCCAGCAGCCAAAACCCACAGGGGGCTGGTGGAAACACCATATATTTT. Protein product: CASSQNPQGAGGNTIYF.

The V gene is TRBV18, the J gene TRBJ1-5, with 7 positions matching TRBD1. This CDR3 is built from 15 residues. Losses at the gene ends were 2 bases for V and 7 bases for J; bases not matched to a gene: 8. Per the germline V gene, CDR1 is KGHSH and CDR2 is LQKENI. The chain's CDR3 is CASSPSEGARQPQHF. For the CDR3, the DNA is TGTGCCAGCTCACCAAGTGAGGGGGCGAGGCAGCCCCAGCATTTT.

This clonotype was seen more than once but under ten times. This chain connects TRBV27 to TRBJ2-7, with D unresolved. The CDR3 totals 14 residues. Germline CDR1 is MNHEY and CDR2 is SMNVEV (reference sequence). The ends were cut back, 5 bases at V and 2 bases at J, with 13 bases in the middle. The CDR3 DNA sequence: TGTGCCAGCAGTCCTACCCCCGGCCCCTACGAGCAGTACTTC. It is translated as CASSPTPGPYEQYF.

The chain is built from TRBV12-3 or TRBV12-4 and TRBJ2-2, with 7 bases lining up with TRBD1. The length of the CDR3 is 15 residues. V shed 5 bases and J 3 bases; nucleotides not matched to a gene: 6. The CDR3 sequence is CASSVDRAYTGELFF. CDR3 in DNA: TGTGCCAGCAGTGTTGACAGGGCTTACACCGGGGAGCTGTTTTTT.

A few counts support this clonotype. J is TRBJ1-2 and V is TRBV5-4; 7 bases align to TRBD1. The J segment lost 5 bases and the V segment lost 4 bases, leaving 11 bases of the junction unmatched. The CDR3 has 15 residues. CDR1 is SGHNT, CDR2 YYREEE, per germline (reference sequence). CDR3 region: CASSIDRQGGYGYTF. The CDR3 DNA is TGTGCCAGCAGCATCGATCGACAGGGAGGGTATGGCTACACCTTC.

In its sample, this clonotype was seen a few times. The chain links TRBV11-2 to TRBJ2-2; either TRBD1 or TRBD2 may supply D (5 bases each). V was trimmed by 3 bases and J by 3 bases, leaving 11 bases between them. This CDR3 is built from 15 residues. Germline V gene lookup returns CDR1 SGHAT and CDR2 FQNNGV. The CDR3 spells CASSFLLGDTGELFF. Here the CDR3 DNA reads TGTGCCAGCAGCTTCCTCTTGGGGGACACCGGGGAGCTGTTTTTT.

Only a few counts were recorded for this clonotype. This sequence joins TRBV2 and TRBJ2-7, with TRBD2 matching 7 bases. Trimming cost V 6 bases and J 5 bases; bases outside gene matches: 10. This CDR3 contains 14 residues. Germline CDR1 SNHLY, CDR2 FYNNEI. The CDR3 nucleotides are TGTGCCAGCAGACGGGGCGGGAGTTACCACGAGCAGTACTTC. Translated: CASRRGGSYHEQYF.

The sample holds a few counts of this clonotype. This chain uses TRBV7-2 with TRBJ1-5; D not resolved. The CDR3 consists of 13 residues. Per the germline V gene, CDR1 is SGHTA and CDR2 is FQGNSA. V dropped 5 bases and J dropped 2 bases, with 7 bases sitting between them. CDR3 sequence reads: CASSPQRNQPQHF. The CDR3 nucleotides are TGTGCCAGCAGCCCACAGCGCAATCAGCCCCAGCATTTT.

The table lists this clonotype with a few counts. J is TRBJ2-1 and V is TRBV5-5; D is unclear. The CDR3 totals 14 residues. V lost 2 bases to trimming and J lost 6 bases, with 12 bases between them. Germline V gives CDR1 SGHKS, CDR2 YYEKEE (reference sequence). The CDR3 loop reads CASSFHSPRNEQFF. DNA of the CDR3: TGTGCCAGCAGCTTCCACAGTCCCCGCAATGAGCAGTTCTTC.

The chain has TRBV7-9 and TRBJ2-2; D not certain. V was cut by 2 bases and J by 0 bases, with 7 bases left in between. Germline V gene lookup returns CDR1 SEHNR and CDR2 FQNEAQ (reference sequence). This CDR3 has 15 amino acids. The CDR3 loop reads CASSLRRANTGELFF. In DNA form, the CDR3 reads TGTGCCAGCAGCTTACGAAGGGCGAACACCGGGGAGCTGTTTTTT. The whole variable domain, remainder taken from reference TRBV7-9 and TRBJ2-2, is DTGVSQNPRHKITKRGQNVTFRCDPISEHNRLYWYRQTLGQGPEFLTYFQNEAQLEKSRLLSDRFSAERPKGSFSTLEIQRTEQGDSAMYLCASSLRRANTGELFFGEGSRLTVL.